This T cell receptor (beta chain) stems from a study of neurological immune-mediated disorders. General study results and limits: Expansion of TCR clones was greatest in HTLV-1-associated myelopathy and smallest in multiple sclerosis, where it fell below that of healthy controls.

Details on this clonotype: Its antigen remains unknown.

As for the cDNA, it was generated by 5'RACE with 10-nucleotide random UMIs. A single record per CDR3 protein comes from TCRdb applying MiXCR to the 5' RACE reads. This table holds about 59,000 distinct CDR3 sequences, roughly an eighth found once. The CDR3 sequence is 17 residues long. CDR1 and CDR2 (germline): DFQATT, SNEGSKA (reference sequence). Trimming shortened V by 4 bases and J by 2 bases, and 22 bases separated the two germline ends. The receptor was derived from a woman aged 60 to 75 with HTLV-1-associated myelopathy (HAM/TSP). The sequencing sample was made of PBMCs. The J gene is TRBJ2-3, the V gene TRBV20-1, with D possibly TRBD2 on 6 matching bases. The chain's CDR3 is CSAISPGTPGVTDTQYF. CDR3 nucleotide sequence: TGCAGTGCTATATCACCCGGGACCCCGGGGGTCACAGATACGCAGTATTTT.